Following are 3 T cell receptor beta chains from one sample sequenced in a study of T cells in pancreatic ductal adenocarcinoma. The protocol was immunoSEQ multiplex PCR, while the TCRdb copy is restricted to in-frame clones and leaves out a portion. Here the sample spans 11,000 or so clones, roughly 90% being singletons. Surgery without prior neoadjuvant therapy was the treatment of the selected pancreatic ductal adenocarcinoma patients. Sequencing input: PBMCs. These receptors were taken from a human donor with pancreatic ductal adenocarcinoma.

The rearrangement links TRBV21-1 to TRBJ1-2. TRBV21-1 is a documented pseudogene. CDR3 size: 15 residues. Here the CDR3 reads CASSKFGDEDYGYTF. CDR3 sequence (DNA): TGTGCCAGCAGCAAATTCGGGGACGAGGACTATGGCTACACCTTC.

The chain is built from TRBV7-2 and TRBJ1-5, with D uncertain. V lost 4 bases to trimming and J lost 4 bases, with 8 bases between them. Germline CDR1 is SGHTA and CDR2 is FQGNSA. This CDR3 comprises 13 residues. The CDR3 nucleotides read TGTGCCAGCAGCTCTCAGGAGAATCAGCCCCAGCATTTT. It translates to CASSSQENQPQHF.

The chain carries TRBV7-3 and TRBJ1-1, with D uncertain. The CDR3 covers 11 residues. The germline V gene encodes CDR1 SGHTA and CDR2 FQGTGA. Trimming left V 6 bases short and J 5 bases short, with 7 bases between. The CDR3 reads CASRGGTEAFF. CDR3 DNA sequence: TGTGCCAGCAGAGGAGGGACTGAAGCTTTCTTT.